This TCR beta chain was obtained from a study of T cells in Graves' hyperthyroidism and ophthalmopathy. This clonotype appeared many times. The CDR3 regions of TCR beta were amplified from RNA transcripts. HTBI primers were employed in a first-round RT-PCR of the TCR CDR3. TCRdb passed the multiplex PCR reads through MiXCR, listing each CDR3 protein once. The top ten hold under 8.5% of the sample, which has fewer than 800,000 distinct CDR3 sequences, about a sixth seen once. Trimming took off 0 bases at V and 3 bases at J, with 9 bases between the two ends. Germline CDR1 DFQATT, CDR2 SNEGSKA (reference sequence). This CDR3 is built from 13 residues.

This TCR came from a man younger than 30 with Graves' hyperthyroidism. The V call is TRBV20-1, the J call TRBJ2-7; D is perhaps TRBD2 (5 bases). The sequencing input was blood. The CDR3 loop reads CSARDGSGYEQYF. Here the CDR3 DNA reads TGCAGTGCTAGAGATGGCAGCGGCTACGAGCAGTACTTC.